The 14 T cell receptor beta chains reported below all come from one sample, sequenced in a study of blood T cells in healthy people across ages. Through a sample-barcoded 5' primer and a J-beta primer mix, a second PCR was run for roughly 6 to 12 cycles. TCRdb re-called the 5' RACE reads with MiXCR, one entry per CDR3 protein. The sample carries 600,000 or so distinct CDR3 sequences, around 21% recorded once. Sequencing was performed on blood. The receptors here all came from a man between 65 and 85 years old in good health.

The V call is TRBV27, the J call TRBJ2-5, with TRBD2 identical over 8 bases. In germline, CDR1 is MNHEY, CDR2 SMNVEV (reference sequence). This CDR3 region has 17 residues. V lost 8 bases to trimming and J lost 2 bases; unmatched junction nucleotides: 16. The CDR3 DNA sequence: TGTGCCAGCTCCTGGGTGCCCGGGACTAGAGAGCAAGAGACCCAGTACTTC. Amino acid sequence: CASSWVPGTREQETQYF.

Concerning this clonotype: Since the CDR3 does not end with the conserved phenylalanine or tryptophan, this likely comes from a read error. The J gene is TRBJ2-3, the V gene TRBV5-1, with TRBD1 identical over 8 bases. V lost 3 bases and J lost 5; bases outside the gene matches: 8. The CDR3 sequence is 15 residues long. The germline gives CDR1 SGHRS, CDR2 YFSETQ. The CDR3 DNA reads TGCGCCAGCAGCTCTGATACAGGGGGTCTAGATACGCAGTATCTT. It specifies CASSSDTGGLDTQYL.

This clonotype appeared a few times. The chain joins TRBV20-1 to TRBJ2-5, with TRBD2 matching 7 bases. The tail of the sequence fits TRBJ2-1 better, so the J call may be wrong. The length of the CDR3 is 15 residues. Per the germline V gene, CDR1 is DFQATT and CDR2 is SNEGSKA (reference sequence). This CDR3 is CSARDPGQAGNEQFF. As DNA, the CDR3 is TGCAGTGCTAGAGACCCCGGCCAAGCGGGGAATGAGCAGTTCTTC.

The CDR3 sequence is CASSVGTPAKNIQYF. CDR3 sequence (DNA): TGTGCCAGCAGCGTCGGGACACCAGCCAAAAACATTCAGTACTTC. This rearrangement joins TRBV3-1 to TRBJ2-4, with D tentatively TRBD1 (6 bases). The V end was cut by 5 bases, the J end by 0 bases, with 11 bases between. CDR1 is LGHDT, CDR2 YNNKEL, per germline (reference sequence). The CDR3 sequence is 15 residues long.

This sequence joins TRBV6-1 and TRBJ2-5, with D perhaps being TRBD1 or TRBD2 (5 bases each). The V end lost 1 base, the J end lost 5 bases, and 8 bases lay between the germline ends. The CDR3 is made up of 13 amino acids. Germline CDR1 is MNHNS and CDR2 is SASEGT. The CDR3 DNA follows: TGTGCCAGCAGTGAAGGATGGGGGGAGACCCAGTACTTC. Its protein product is CASSEGWGETQYF.

As concerns this clonotype: This may stem from a read error, because a much larger clone lies one nucleotide away. The chain is built from TRBV29-1 and TRBJ1-5; D not resolved. Germline CDR1 reads SQVTM; CDR2 reads ANQGSEA. The CDR3 is 12 residues long. The CDR3 DNA follows: TGCAGCGTTGCTGGGAGCAATCACCCCCAGCATTTT. Encoded protein: CSVAGSNHPQHF.

There are a few counts of this clonotype. This sequence joins TRBV3-1 and TRBJ1-2; D not certain. The V end lost 0 bases, the J end lost 4 bases, and 12 bases lay between the germline ends. CDR1 LGHDT and CDR2 YNNKEL come from the germline V gene (reference sequence). CDR3 length: 15 amino acids. CDR3 DNA sequence: TGTGCCAGCAGCCAAGATAACACAGCTTCCTATGGCTACACCTTC. Its translation is CASSQDNTASYGYTF.

The chain joins TRBV20-1 to TRBJ2-3; D is ambiguous. The V gene's germline CDR1 is DFQATT and CDR2 SNEGSKA (reference sequence). CDR3 length: 17 amino acids. The germline V and J ends were trimmed by 0 bases and 3 bases, with 19 bases remaining between them. The DNA of the CDR3 is TGCAGTGCTAGAGATGAAGTAGTTTACCTCGGGACAGATACGCAGTATTTT. Protein sequence: CSARDEVVYLGTDTQYF.

In this sample, this clonotype turned up a few times. The chain has TRBV20-1 and TRBJ2-5, with 9 bases fitting TRBD1. CDR1 and CDR2 (germline): DFQATT, SNEGSKA (reference sequence). The CDR3 length is 14 residues. The V gene end was trimmed by 5 bases and the J gene end by 0 bases; junction bases not matched to a gene: 4. Here the CDR3 reads CSAGDRVHQETQYF. The CDR3 region has the DNA TGCAGTGCTGGGGACAGGGTACACCAAGAGACCCAGTACTTC.

The genes are TRBV6-1 and TRBJ2-4, with D possibly called TRBD1 or TRBD2 (5 bases each). Per germline, CDR1 MNHNS and CDR2 SASEGT. V was shortened by 2 bases and J by 1 base, with 15 bases between the two germline ends. This CDR3 contains 17 residues. In DNA form, the CDR3 reads TGTGCCAGCAGTGAATTCGGGGCTTATGGGGCCAAAAACATTCAGTACTTC. This sequence encodes CASSEFGAYGAKNIQYF.

The rearrangement joins TRBV28 to TRBJ2-6, with a tentative D call TRBD1 (5 bases). This CDR3 region has 17 residues. Germline lookup yields CDR1 MDHEN and CDR2 SYDVKM. The V gene lost 3 bases and the J gene lost 0 bases, with 12 bases spanning the gap. The CDR3 loop is CASSLPGMGSGANVLTF. The CDR3 DNA sequence: TGTGCCAGCAGTTTGCCAGGGATGGGCTCTGGGGCCAACGTCCTGACTTTC. Variable domain in full (rest from reference TRBV28 and TRBJ2-6): DVKVTQSSRYLVKRTGEKVFLECVQDMDHENMFWYRQDPGLGLRLIYFSYDVKMKEKGDIPEGYSVSREKKERFSLILESASTNQTSMYLCASSLPGMGSGANVLTFGAGSRLTVL.

This clonotype occurred a few times. The J gene is TRBJ2-7, the V gene TRBV20-1; 8 nucleotides align to TRBD2. CDR1 and CDR2 from the germline V gene are DFQATT and SNEGSKA (reference sequence). CDR3 length equals 15 residues. V gave up 2 bases and J gave up 0 bases; unmatched junction bases: 6. In nucleotides, the CDR3 is TGCAGTGCTAGATACACTAGCGGAAACTCCTACGAGCAGTACTTC. Translated: CSARYTSGNSYEQYF.

V gene TRBV20-1 combines with J gene TRBJ2-5; 8 nucleotides match TRBD2. After removal of 6 bases from V and 12 bases from J, the junction contained 24 bases not matched to a gene. This CDR3 region has 16 residues. Germline V lookup: CDR1 DFQATT, CDR2 SNEGSKA (reference sequence). CDR3 coding DNA: TGCAGTGCCAAGACTGCCACGACTAGCGAATGGGTTAGCGAGTACTTC. Protein sequence: CSAKTATTSEWVSEYF.

The V gene is TRBV20-1, the J gene TRBJ2-5, with 8 positions matching TRBD2. Germline loops: CDR1 DFQATT, CDR2 SNEGSKA (reference sequence). The CDR3 runs to 15 residues. After removal of 1 base from V and 5 bases from J, the junction contained 9 bases not matched to a gene. CDR3 residues: CSARVGAGVGETQYF. The CDR3 nucleotides are TGCAGTGCTAGAGTAGGAGCGGGAGTTGGGGAGACCCAGTACTTC.